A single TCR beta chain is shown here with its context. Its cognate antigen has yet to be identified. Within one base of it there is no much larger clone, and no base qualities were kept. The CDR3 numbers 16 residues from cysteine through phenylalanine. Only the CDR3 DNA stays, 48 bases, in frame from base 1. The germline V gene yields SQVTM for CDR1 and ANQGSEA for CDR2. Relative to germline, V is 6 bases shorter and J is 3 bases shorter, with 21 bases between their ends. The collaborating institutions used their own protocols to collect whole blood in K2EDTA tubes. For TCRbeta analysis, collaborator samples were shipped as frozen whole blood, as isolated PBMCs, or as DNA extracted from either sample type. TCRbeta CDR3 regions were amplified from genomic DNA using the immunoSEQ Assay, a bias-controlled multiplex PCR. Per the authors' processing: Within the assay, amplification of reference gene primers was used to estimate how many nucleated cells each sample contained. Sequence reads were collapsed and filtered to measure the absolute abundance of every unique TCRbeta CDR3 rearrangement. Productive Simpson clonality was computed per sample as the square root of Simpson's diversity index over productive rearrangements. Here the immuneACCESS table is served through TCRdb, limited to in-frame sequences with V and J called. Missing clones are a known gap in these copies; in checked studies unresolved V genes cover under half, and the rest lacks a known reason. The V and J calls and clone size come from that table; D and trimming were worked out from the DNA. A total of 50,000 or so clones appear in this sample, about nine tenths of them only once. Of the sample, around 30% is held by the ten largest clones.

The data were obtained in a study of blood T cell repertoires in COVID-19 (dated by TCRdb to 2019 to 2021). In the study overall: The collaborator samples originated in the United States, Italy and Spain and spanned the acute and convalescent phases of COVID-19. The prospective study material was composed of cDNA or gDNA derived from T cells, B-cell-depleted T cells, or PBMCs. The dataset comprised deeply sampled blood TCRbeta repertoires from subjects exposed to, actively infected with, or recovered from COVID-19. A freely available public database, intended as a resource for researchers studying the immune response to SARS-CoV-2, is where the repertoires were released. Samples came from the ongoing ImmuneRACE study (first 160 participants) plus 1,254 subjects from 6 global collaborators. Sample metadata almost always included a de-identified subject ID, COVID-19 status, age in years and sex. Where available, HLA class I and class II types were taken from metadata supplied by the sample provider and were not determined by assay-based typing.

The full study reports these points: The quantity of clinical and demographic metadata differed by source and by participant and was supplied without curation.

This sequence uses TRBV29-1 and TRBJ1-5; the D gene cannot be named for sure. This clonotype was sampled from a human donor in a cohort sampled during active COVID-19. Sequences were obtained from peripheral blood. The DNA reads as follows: TGCAGCGTCCTCCTGGTAGGTTGGAGTTCCAATCAGCCCCAGCATTTT. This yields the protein CSVLLVGWSSNQPQHF. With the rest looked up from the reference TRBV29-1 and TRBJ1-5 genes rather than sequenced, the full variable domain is SAVISQKPSRDICQRGTSLTIQCQVDSQVTMMFWYRQQPGQSLTLIATANQGSEATYESGFVIDKFPISRPNLTFSTLTVSNMSPEDSSIYLCSVLLVGWSSNQPQHFGDGTRLSIL.